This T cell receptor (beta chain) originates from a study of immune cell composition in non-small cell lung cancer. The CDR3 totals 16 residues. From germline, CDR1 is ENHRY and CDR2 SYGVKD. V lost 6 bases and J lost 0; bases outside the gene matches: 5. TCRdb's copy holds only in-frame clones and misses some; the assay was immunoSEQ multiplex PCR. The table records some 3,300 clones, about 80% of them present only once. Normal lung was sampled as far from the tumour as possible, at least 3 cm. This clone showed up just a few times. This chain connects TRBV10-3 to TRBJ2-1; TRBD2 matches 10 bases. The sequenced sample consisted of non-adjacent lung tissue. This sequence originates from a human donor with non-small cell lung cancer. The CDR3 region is CAIRPASGSSYNEQFF. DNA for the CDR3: TGTGCCATCAGGCCCGCTAGCGGGAGCTCCTACAATGAGCAGTTCTTC.